This T cell receptor beta chain was captured by sequencing in a study of cytomegalovirus exposure and HLA in healthy donors. For the study at large: Counted in an early data release were approximately 80 million unique TCRs from HLA-typed donors. Notes on the study in general: Serostatus for CMV was the only available immune exposure information. In a later analysis, CMV-associated beta chains were mostly HLA-associated, it appeared.

From germline, CDR1 is MNHEY and CDR2 SMNVEV (reference sequence). The CDR3 is 11 amino acids. Trimming took off 7 bases at V and 11 bases at J, with 14 bases between the two ends. With respect to this clone: The antigen is unknown.

PCR was performed using 60 Vbeta and 13 Jbeta primers. Measured with immunoSEQ multiplex PCR; TCRdb has only the in-frame clones, and not every one. The sample holds about 140,000 clones; less than 85% are singletons and the top ten take over 6.5%. The receptor was derived from a man between 40 and 49 years old in good health and CMV-seropositive. The chain carries TRBV27 and TRBJ1-1, with a tentative D call TRBD1 (5 bases). The sequenced material came from PBMCs. The CDR3 spells CASTSGGKAFF. In DNA, the CDR3 is TGTGCCAGCACCTCCGGGGGGAAGGCTTTCTTT.